Listed here are 32 T cell receptor beta chains from one sample, sequenced in a study of CD8 T cells in ankylosing spondylitis. Overall study results and limits: Blood from ankylosing spondylitis patients appeared to carry a characteristic roughly eight-variant TCR beta motif.

MiXCR, run by TCRdb on the 5' RACE reads, gives a single entry per CDR3 protein. The sample holds a few hundred thousand distinct CDR3 sequences; roughly a sixth are singletons and the top ten take 0.95% to 1.1%. Antigen specificity for these receptors is unknown. Sequenced: blood, either unsorted or a sorted T cell fraction (not recorded which). These receptors originate from a male donor with ankylosing spondylitis.

There are a few counts of this clonotype. The V and J genes are TRBV6-4 and TRBJ2-6, with 10 bases lining up with TRBD2. This CDR3 contains 16 residues. The ends lost 4 bases at V and 0 bases at J; junction bases unmatched: 0. Germline CDR1 reads MRHNA; CDR2 reads SNTAGT. CDR3 protein: CASSASGSSGANVLTF. In DNA form, the CDR3 reads TGTGCCAGCAGTGCTAGCGGGAGCTCTGGGGCCAACGTCCTGACTTTC.

The chain employs TRBV20-1 and TRBJ2-3, with 7 bases identical to TRBD2. The germline V gene encodes CDR1 DFQATT and CDR2 SNEGSKA (reference sequence). CDR3 length: 13 residues. The junction had 4 bases not matched to a gene; V was cut back by 6 bases and J by 1 base. The CDR3 reads CSAAAGGTDTQYF. CDR3 bases: TGCAGTGCCGCGGCGGGAGGCACAGATACGCAGTATTTT.

The chain employs TRBV2 and TRBJ1-4; no clear D. The CDR3 is made up of 15 amino acids. Germline V CDR1 and CDR2: SNHLY, FYNNEI. Between the trimmed V and J ends, which lost 3 bases and 7 bases, there was a span of 15 bases. DNA of the CDR3: TGTGCCAGCAGTGAGCTGGGCAGATCCGGTGAAAAACTGTTTTTT. It translates to CASSELGRSGEKLFF.

Ten or more counts support this clonotype. The rearrangement links TRBV10-3 to TRBJ1-2; tentatively, D is TRBD1 (5 bases). Germline V gives CDR1 ENHRY, CDR2 SYGVKD. The length of the CDR3 is 16 residues. V dropped 5 bases and J dropped 3 bases, with 19 bases sitting between them. CDR3: CAISLGGSARDYGYTF. Written as DNA, the CDR3 is TGTGCCATCAGTCTCGGGGGGTCTGCTCGGGACTATGGCTACACCTTC.

V is TRBV30 and J is TRBJ1-4; 9 bases map to TRBD1. The CDR3 is made up of 15 amino acids. Germline V lookup: CDR1 GTSNPN, CDR2 SVGIG (reference sequence). J lost 7 bases, V lost 3 bases, and 9 bases had no gene match. CDR3 nucleotide sequence: TGTGCCTGGAGCGTACTACAGGGGGCGGGTGAAAAACTGTTTTTT. Its translation: CAWSVLQGAGEKLFF.

The chain links TRBV7-9 to TRBJ2-2, with 7 bases fitting TRBD2. J lost 4 bases, V lost 1 base, and 3 bases had no gene match. The CDR3 has 15 residues. CDR1 is SEHNR, CDR2 FQNEAQ, per germline (reference sequence). The CDR3 DNA reads TGTGCCAGCAGCTTAGGGCGGGAGAGCACCGGGGAGCTGTTTTTT. This codes for CASSLGRESTGELFF.

This clonotype came up a few times. The CDR3: CASSLRGGESSYNEQFF. CDR3 DNA sequence: TGTGCCAGCAGCCTACGAGGGGGGGAAAGCTCCTACAATGAGCAGTTCTTC. V gene TRBV11-2 combines with J gene TRBJ2-1; tentative D call: TRBD2 (7 bases). The V end lost 5 bases, the J end lost 0 bases, and 17 bases lay between the germline ends. In germline, CDR1 is SGHAT, CDR2 FQNNGV. CDR3 length equals 17 residues. The complete variable domain, with remaining parts taken from reference TRBV11-2 and TRBJ2-1, reads EAGVAQSPRYKIIEKRQSVAFWCNPISGHATLYWYQQILGQGPKLLIQFQNNGVVDDSQLPKDRFSAERLKGVDSTLKIQPAKLEDSAVYLCASSLRGGESSYNEQFFGPGTRLTVL.

This clonotype was counted many times. The chain has TRBV4-1 and TRBJ1-5, with TRBD1 as a possible D gene (6 bases). The CDR3 is made up of 13 amino acids. Per germline, CDR1 MGHRA and CDR2 YSYEKL. Trimming stripped 4 bases from V and 6 bases from J, with 10 bases between. DNA for the CDR3: TGCGCCAGCAGCCGGACAGTTCTTCAGCCCCAGCATTTT. Its protein is CASSRTVLQPQHF.

The chain carries TRBV7-3 and TRBJ2-2; 7 bases map to TRBD1. CDR3 length: 16 residues. J lost 6 bases, V lost 1 base, and 8 bases had no gene match. From germline, CDR1 is SGHTA and CDR2 FQGTGA. CDR3 in amino acids: CASSLNPTGVAGELFF. In DNA, the CDR3 is TGTGCCAGCAGCTTAAACCCCACAGGGGTCGCCGGGGAGCTGTTTTTT.

The V call is TRBV15, the J call TRBJ2-1, with a possible D match to TRBD2 (5 bases). CDR1 is LNHNV, CDR2 YYDKDF, per germline (reference sequence). The CDR3 contains 16 residues. V lost 0 bases, J lost 5 bases, and 14 bases lay in between. The CDR3 sequence is CATSRDGVLGDNEQFF. Written as DNA, the CDR3 is TGTGCCACCAGCAGAGATGGGGTACTAGGCGACAATGAGCAGTTCTTC.

This clonotype was seen a few times. This chain uses TRBV20-1 with TRBJ1-2; the match to TRBD1 covers 7 bases. The CDR3 is 14 residues long. The germline V gene has CDR1 DFQATT and CDR2 SNEGSKA (reference sequence). Trimming removed 3 bases from V and 3 bases from J; junction bases left unmatched: 7. The CDR3 sequence is CSASPTGYDYGYTF. As DNA, the CDR3 is TGCAGTGCTAGCCCGACAGGGTACGACTATGGCTACACCTTC.

This clonotype has more than one count but fewer than ten. The chain joins TRBV7-2 to TRBJ1-1; D is unresolved. The CDR3 spans 13 residues. The germline gives CDR1 SGHTA, CDR2 FQGNSA. The V end was cut by 3 bases, the J end by 3 bases, with 8 bases between. The CDR3 protein is CASSFQIDTEAFF. The CDR3 bases are TGTGCCAGCAGCTTCCAAATTGACACTGAAGCTTTCTTT.

This clonotype appeared a few times. The gene calls are TRBV7-3 and TRBJ2-1, with a tentative D call TRBD2 (5 bases). The germline V gene has CDR1 SGHTA and CDR2 FQGTGA. The ends were cut back, 5 bases at V and 1 base at J, with 12 bases in the middle. This CDR3 is 15 amino acids long. DNA for the CDR3: TGTGCCAGCAGCCCTCCGGGGAGATCCTACAATGAGCAGTTCTTC. It is translated as CASSPPGRSYNEQFF.

In its sample, this clonotype was seen a few times. V usage is TRBV15 and J usage is TRBJ2-1, with D maybe TRBD2 (7 bases). This CDR3 is 17 amino acids long. Between the trimmed V and J ends, which lost 0 bases and 8 bases, there was a span of 20 bases. Germline V gene data show CDR1 as LNHNV and CDR2 as YYDKDF (reference sequence). This CDR3 reads CATSRDWSTRGRDEQFF. The CDR3 DNA reads TGTGCCACCAGCAGAGATTGGTCGACTAGGGGGAGGGATGAGCAGTTCTTC. Full variable domain (missing parts from reference TRBV15 and TRBJ2-1): DAMVIQNPRYQVTQFGKPVTLSCSQTLNHNVMYWYQQKSSQAPKLLFHYYDKDFNNEADTPDNFQSRRPNTSFCFLDIRSPGLGDTAMYLCATSRDWSTRGRDEQFFGPGTRLTVL.

This clonotype was counted a few times. The chain links TRBV7-2 to TRBJ2-7, with 7 bases lining up with TRBD1. Germline CDR1 reads SGHTA; CDR2 reads FQGNSA. Trimming took 9 bases from V and 3 from J; bases not matched to a gene: 2. The CDR3 runs to 11 residues. CDR3 nucleotide sequence: TGTGCCAGTGGGACAGACTACGAGCAGTACTTC. Its translation is CASGTDYEQYF.

The chain carries TRBV15 and TRBJ2-7; 9 bases fit TRBD1. There are 15 residues in the CDR3. The J segment lost 4 bases and the V segment lost 1 base, leaving 5 bases of the junction unmatched. Germline-derived CDR1 and CDR2 are LNHNV and YYDKDF (reference sequence). Here the CDR3 DNA reads TGTGCCACCAGCAGAGGGACAGGGGACCTTTACGAGCAGTACTTC. It translates to CATSRGTGDLYEQYF.

The chain has TRBV5-1 and TRBJ2-1; perhaps TRBD1 as D (6 bases). With 0 bases removed from V and 3 bases from J, the gap between germline ends came to 10 bases. The germline CDR1 and CDR2 sequences are SGHRS and YFSETQ. The CDR3 is made up of 15 amino acids. The CDR3 DNA sequence: TGCGCCAGCAGCTTGGGGACAGAGAGCTACAATGAGCAGTTCTTC. It yields the protein CASSLGTESYNEQFF.

This clonotype has only a few counts. At one end, the junction sequence differs from germline, possibly due to a read error. The chain links TRBV5-6 to TRBJ1-2, with 7 bases matching TRBD1. The CDR3 runs 12 residues. The V gene's germline CDR1 is SGHDT and CDR2 YYEEEE. As DNA, the CDR3 is TGTGCCAGCAGCTACGAGACAGGGCCTTGGGTTTTC. It yields the protein CASSYETGPWVF.

CDR3: CASSPGANNEQFF. The CDR3, as DNA: TGTGCCAGCAGCCCCGGGGCCAACAATGAGCAGTTCTTC. J is TRBJ2-1 and V is TRBV7-3, with D perhaps given as TRBD1 or TRBD2 (5 bases each). The V and J ends lost 5 bases and 5 bases respectively, with 10 bases between them. Germline V gene data show CDR1 as SGHTA and CDR2 as FQGTGA. This CDR3 is 13 amino acids long.

The chain couples TRBV29-1 to TRBJ1-5; TRBD1 matches at 7 bases. Germline V gene sequence: CDR1 SQVTM, CDR2 ANQGSEA. This CDR3 spans 13 amino acids. Trimming took 4 bases from V and 5 from J; bases not matched to a gene: 5. The CDR3 protein is CSVAQGEDQPQHF. The CDR3 DNA reads as TGCAGCGTTGCCCAGGGGGAAGATCAGCCCCAGCATTTT.

This chain uses TRBV9 with TRBJ1-1; 7 bases agree with TRBD1. Trimming took 3 bases from V and 6 from J; bases not matched to a gene: 8. Germline-derived CDR1 and CDR2 are SGDLS and YYNGEE. The CDR3 is 14 residues long. The CDR3 reads CASSAMTGFAEAFF. The CDR3 DNA reads TGTGCCAGCAGCGCAATGACAGGGTTCGCTGAAGCTTTCTTT.

This clonotype was counted ten times or more. The genes are TRBV4-3 and TRBJ2-3; D remains unclear. V lost 0 bases to trimming and J lost 2 bases, with 9 bases between them. Germline V CDR1 and CDR2: LGHNA, YSLEER. The CDR3 is made up of 15 amino acids. The chain's CDR3 is CASSQDWPDTDTQYF. The CDR3 DNA sequence: TGCGCCAGCAGCCAAGATTGGCCTGACACAGATACGCAGTATTTT.

The chain is built from TRBV6-1 and TRBJ1-1; D is possibly TRBD1 (6 bases). From germline, CDR1 is MNHNS and CDR2 SASEGT. CDR3 length: 16 amino acids. Trimming stripped 5 bases from V and 2 bases from J, with 18 bases between. Here the CDR3 reads CASSRTGQKRNTEAFF. The CDR3 bases are TGTGCCAGCAGTCGAACGGGACAAAAGAGAAACACTGAAGCTTTCTTT.

The gene calls are TRBV18 and TRBJ1-4; 8 nucleotides align to TRBD1. V lost 3 bases and J lost 4; bases outside the gene matches: 4. CDR3 length: 15 amino acids. Germline V gene data show CDR1 as KGHSH and CDR2 as LQKENI. The CDR3 nucleotides are TGTGCCAGCTCACCTGGGACAGGAAATAATGAAAAACTGTTTTTT. Encoded protein: CASSPGTGNNEKLFF.

CDR3 bases: TGTGCCAGCAGCCCAACACAGGGGGCCAAGTATGAGCAGTTCTTC. It translates to CASSPTQGAKYEQFF. This chain connects TRBV6-1 to TRBJ2-1; 9 bases agree with TRBD1. J lost 8 bases, V lost 6 bases, and 11 bases had no gene match. Germline-derived CDR1 and CDR2 are MNHNS and SASEGT. There are 15 residues in the CDR3.

This clonotype has at least ten counts. The chain couples TRBV12-3 or TRBV12-4 to TRBJ2-1, with D perhaps TRBD1 or TRBD2 (5 bases each). Trimming pared 5 bases from V and 0 bases from J, leaving 5 bases between. CDR3 size: 13 residues. CDR3 coding DNA: TGTGCCAGCAGTGGGGGCTCCTACAATGAGCAGTTCTTC. Its protein product is CASSGGSYNEQFF.

This clonotype was picked up many times. This chain links TRBV7-2 with TRBJ2-1, with a possible D match to TRBD2 (6 bases). The CDR3 runs 15 residues. V was shortened by 7 bases and J by 5 bases, with 18 bases between the two germline ends. Germline V gives CDR1 SGHTA, CDR2 FQGNSA. The CDR3 protein is CASTPGGSANNEQFF. The CDR3 coding sequence is TGTGCCAGCACCCCTGGAGGGAGTGCCAACAATGAGCAGTTCTTC.

This clonotype was picked up a small number of times. V gene TRBV10-3 combines with J gene TRBJ1-1; 8 nucleotides match TRBD1. The ends lost 3 bases at V and 0 bases at J; junction bases unmatched: 6. The CDR3 runs 16 residues. Germline CDR1 and CDR2: ENHRY and SYGVKD. CDR3 in amino acids: CAISEGDRPMNTEAFF. In DNA form, the CDR3 reads TGTGCCATCAGTGAAGGGGACAGGCCTATGAACACTGAAGCTTTCTTT.

This clonotype was seen at least ten times. The genes are TRBV20-1 and TRBJ2-3, with 15 nucleotides matching TRBD2. The germline gives CDR1 DFQATT, CDR2 SNEGSKA (reference sequence). This CDR3 has 20 residues. Unmatched junction bases numbered 13, after V lost 2 bases and J lost 1 base. The CDR3: CSARPLGLAGGKTRTDTQYF. CDR3 bases: TGCAGTGCTAGACCCCTAGGACTAGCGGGAGGGAAAACACGCACAGATACGCAGTATTTT.

In its sample, this clonotype was seen a few times. The chain couples TRBV4-2 to TRBJ1-5; D remains unclear. Trimming pared 6 bases from V and 2 bases from J, leaving 20 bases between. CDR3 length: 17 residues. Per the germline V gene, CDR1 is LGHNA and CDR2 is YNFKEQ. The CDR3 loop reads CASSLMRAESRNQPQHF. In DNA form, the CDR3 reads TGTGCCAGCAGTCTAATGAGGGCGGAATCCCGCAATCAGCCCCAGCATTTT.

This clonotype has ten or more counts. The chain carries TRBV29-1 and TRBJ2-5, with 7 nucleotides matching TRBD1. Germline CDR1 is SQVTM and CDR2 is ANQGSEA. Trimming at V came to 7 bases and at J to 3 bases, leaving 8 bases not matched to a gene. The CDR3 consists of 13 residues. This CDR3 reads CSGAGTAKETQYF. The DNA for the CDR3 is TGCAGCGGCGCCGGGACAGCTAAAGAGACCCAGTACTTC.

V gene TRBV3-2 combines with J gene TRBJ2-3; TRBD1, as called in the table, went unchecked against the DNA. TRBV3-2 counts as a pseudogene. CDR3 length: 15 residues. CDR3 protein: CASSKQGRSTDTQYF. Here the CDR3 DNA reads TGTGCCAGCTCCAAGCAGGGGCGTAGCACAGATACGCAGTATTTT.